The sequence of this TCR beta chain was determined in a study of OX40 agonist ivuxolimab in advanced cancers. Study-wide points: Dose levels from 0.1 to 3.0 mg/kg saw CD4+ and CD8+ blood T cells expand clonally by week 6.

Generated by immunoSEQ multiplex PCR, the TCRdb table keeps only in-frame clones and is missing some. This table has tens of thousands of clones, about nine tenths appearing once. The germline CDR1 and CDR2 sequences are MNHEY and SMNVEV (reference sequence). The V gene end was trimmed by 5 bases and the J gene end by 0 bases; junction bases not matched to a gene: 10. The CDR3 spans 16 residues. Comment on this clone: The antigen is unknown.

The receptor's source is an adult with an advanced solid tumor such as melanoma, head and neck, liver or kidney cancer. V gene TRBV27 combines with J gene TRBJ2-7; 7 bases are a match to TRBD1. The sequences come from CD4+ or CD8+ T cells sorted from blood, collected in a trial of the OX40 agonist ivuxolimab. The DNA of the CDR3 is TGTGCCAGCAGTCATGGTCCGGGACAGCGCTCCTACGAGCAGTACTTC. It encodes CASSHGPGQRSYEQYF.